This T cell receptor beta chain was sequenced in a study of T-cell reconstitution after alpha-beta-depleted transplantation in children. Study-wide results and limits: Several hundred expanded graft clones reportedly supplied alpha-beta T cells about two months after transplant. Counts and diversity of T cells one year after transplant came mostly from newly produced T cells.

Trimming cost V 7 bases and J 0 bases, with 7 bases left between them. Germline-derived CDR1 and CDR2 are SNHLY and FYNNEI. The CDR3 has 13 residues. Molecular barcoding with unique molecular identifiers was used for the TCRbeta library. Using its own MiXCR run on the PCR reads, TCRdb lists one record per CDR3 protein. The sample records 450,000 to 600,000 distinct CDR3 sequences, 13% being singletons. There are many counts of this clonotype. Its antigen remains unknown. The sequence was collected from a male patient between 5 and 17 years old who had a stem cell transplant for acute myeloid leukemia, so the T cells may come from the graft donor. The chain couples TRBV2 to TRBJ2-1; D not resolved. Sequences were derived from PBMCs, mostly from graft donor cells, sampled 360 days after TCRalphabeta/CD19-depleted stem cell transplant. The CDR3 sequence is CASTPPSYNEQFF. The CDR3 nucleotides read TGTGCCAGCACCCCCCCCTCCTACAATGAGCAGTTCTTC.